These T cell receptor beta chains were read from a single sample in a study of blood T cell repertoires in COVID-19. Some clones are missing from TCRdb's copy, which holds only in-frame ones; the method was immunoSEQ multiplex PCR. The data hold approximately 300,000 clones, with 85% to 90% observed a single time. The sequenced sample was PBMCs or T cells enriched from blood (not recorded which). These TCRs come from a man between 25 and 39 years old who had recovered from COVID-19. Each CDR3 is given with its conserved first and last residue. Each record gives: D gene, CDR3 length, clone size, J gene, V gene, CDR3 protein, CDR3 DNA. A D gene is named only where the DNA matches it firmly. Where a row states a size, it is once, few, many or the class of an expanded clone; other rows omit it.

D: -
length: 10
size: -
J: TRBJ2-3
V: TRBV20-1
CDR3: CSVDLHTQYF
DNA: TGCAGTGTGGACTTGCATACGCAGTATTTT

D: TRBD2
length: 13
size: -
J: TRBJ2-7
V: TRBV5-4
CDR3: CASSLRTRNEQYF
DNA: TGTGCCAGCAGCTTAAGGACTAGGAACGAGCAGTACTTC

D: -
length: 14
size: once
J: TRBJ2-1
V: TRBV7-2
CDR3: CASSFSRATDEQFF
DNA: TGTGCCAGCAGCTTTTCCAGGGCGACGGACGAGCAGTTCTTC

D: -
length: 18
size: -
J: TRBJ1-1
V: TRBV28
CDR3: CASSLSVSNTGSVNEAFF
DNA: TGTGCCAGCAGTTTATCGGTCTCAAATACGGGATCGGTCAATGAAGCTTTCTTT

D: -
length: 15
size: -
J: TRBJ2-3
V: TRBV2
CDR3: CASRTAGESTDTQYF
DNA: TGTGCCAGCAGGACAGCGGGCGAGAGCACAGATACGCAGTATTTT

D: TRBD1
length: 15
size: few
J: TRBJ1-1
V: TRBV5-4
CDR3: CASKTGDRANTEAFF
DNA: TGTGCCAGCAAGACTGGAGACAGGGCGAACACTGAAGCTTTCTTT

D: TRBD1
length: 15
size: -
J: TRBJ1-1
V: TRBV7-2
CDR3: CASSLAGTGNTEAFF
DNA: TGTGCCAGCAGCTTAGCAGGGACAGGTAACACTGAAGCTTTCTTT

D: TRBD1
length: 14
size: -
J: TRBJ1-1
V: TRBV19
CDR3: CASMNRGLNTEAFF
DNA: TGTGCCAGTATGAACAGGGGGCTGAACACTGAAGCTTTCTTT

D: TRBD2
length: 14
size: -
J: TRBJ2-7
V: TRBV5-8
CDR3: CASSSWTSGYEQYF
DNA: TGTGCCAGCAGCTCCTGGACTAGCGGCTACGAGCAGTACTTC

D: TRBD2
length: 13
size: -
J: TRBJ2-7
V: TRBV7-2
CDR3: CASSLELAVEQYF
DNA: TGTGCCAGCAGCTTAGAGCTAGCGGTCGAGCAGTACTTC

D: -
length: 13
size: -
J: TRBJ1-1
V: TRBV15
CDR3: CATSSFVNTEAFF
DNA: TGTGCCACCAGCAGCTTCGTGAACACTGAAGCTTTCTTT

D: -
length: 13
size: -
J: TRBJ2-3
V: TRBV5-1
CDR3: CASNRGNTDTQYF
DNA: TGCGCCAGCAATCGCGGGAACACAGATACGCAGTATTTT

D: -
length: 14
size: once
J: TRBJ1-1
V: TRBV19
CDR3: CASSLGHLNTEAFF
DNA: TGTGCCAGTAGTCTTGGACACCTAAACACTGAAGCTTTCTTT

D: TRBD1
length: 14
size: -
J: TRBJ1-2
V: TRBV18
CDR3: CASSPTGINYGYTF
DNA: TGTGCCAGCTCGCCGACAGGGATTAACTATGGCTACACCTTC

D: -
length: 14
size: -
J: TRBJ2-7
V: TRBV3-1/TRBV3-2
CDR3: CASSQGFGDYEQYF
DNA: TGTGCCAGCAGCCAAGGGTTCGGGGACTACGAGCAGTACTTC

D: TRBD2
length: 15
size: once
J: TRBJ2-1
V: TRBV29-1
CDR3: CSAGGAGISYNEQFF
DNA: TGCAGCGCCGGGGGAGCGGGAATCTCCTACAATGAGCAGTTCTTC

D: -
length: 16
size: -
J: TRBJ2-1
V: TRBV7-6
CDR3: CASSLASAGSYNEQFF
DNA: TGTGCCAGCAGCTTAGCTAGCGCGGGATCCTACAATGAGCAGTTCTTC

D: -
length: 13
size: few
J: TRBJ2-3
V: TRBV12-3/TRBV12-4
CDR3: CASSLRGPDTQYF
DNA: TGTGCCAGCAGTTTGCGGGGGCCAGATACGCAGTATTTT

D: -
length: 14
size: -
J: TRBJ2-1
V: TRBV18
CDR3: CASGRDLLGDEQFF
DNA: TGTGCCAGCGGCCGGGATCTCCTCGGGGATGAGCAGTTCTTC

D: TRBD2
length: 15
size: -
J: TRBJ2-7
V: TRBV2
CDR3: CASRVGLESSYEQYF
DNA: TGTGCCAGCAGGGTGGGACTAGAGTCCTCCTACGAGCAGTACTTC

D: TRBD1
length: 18
size: once
J: TRBJ1-1
V: TRBV4-2
CDR3: CASSQELYRQGTDLEAFF
DNA: TGTGCCAGCAGCCAAGAACTCTACCGACAGGGGACAGATCTTGAAGCTTTCTTT

D: -
length: 11
size: -
J: TRBJ2-1
V: TRBV18
CDR3: CASLQGDEQFF
DNA: TGTGCCAGCCTTCAAGGGGATGAGCAGTTCTTC

D: -
length: 15
size: -
J: TRBJ1-2
V: TRBV5-1
CDR3: CASSLEAGQFYGYTF
DNA: TGCGCCAGCAGCTTGGAAGCAGGGCAGTTCTATGGCTACACCTTC

D: -
length: 14
size: -
J: TRBJ1-1
V: TRBV27
CDR3: CASSLSVGAAEAFF
DNA: TGTGCCAGCAGTTTATCGGTAGGGGCCGCTGAAGCTTTCTTT

D: -
length: 13
size: few
J: TRBJ1-4
V: TRBV7-8
CDR3: CASSITDGEKLFF
DNA: TGTGCCAGCAGTATAACAGACGGTGAAAAACTGTTTTTT

D: TRBD2
length: 15
size: -
J: TRBJ2-1
V: TRBV7-9
CDR3: CASSLALAGEDEQFF
DNA: TGTGCCAGCAGCTTAGCGCTAGCGGGAGAGGATGAGCAGTTCTTC

D: TRBD1
length: 14
size: -
J: TRBJ1-2
V: TRBV6-1
CDR3: CASSETGTGNGYTF
DNA: TGTGCCAGCAGTGAAACCGGGACAGGGAATGGCTACACCTTC

D: -
length: 15
size: few
J: TRBJ1-6
V: TRBV28
CDR3: CASSFGGSYNSPLHF
DNA: TGTGCCAGCAGTTTTGGCGGCTCCTATAATTCACCCCTCCACTTT

D: TRBD1
length: 14
size: -
J: TRBJ2-7
V: TRBV29-1
CDR3: CSVGKGQGFYEQYF
DNA: TGCAGCGTTGGGAAGGGACAGGGGTTCTACGAGCAGTACTTC

D: -
length: 16
size: -
J: TRBJ1-1
V: TRBV11-3
CDR3: CASSPSLGKRNTEAFF
DNA: TGTGCCAGCAGCCCGTCGTTGGGCAAACGGAACACTGAAGCTTTCTTT

D: TRBD1
length: 16
size: -
J: TRBJ1-1
V: TRBV5-1
CDR3: CASSWTGTGSFAEAFF
DNA: TGCGCCAGCAGCTGGACCGGGACAGGGAGTTTCGCTGAAGCTTTCTTT

D: -
length: 13
size: -
J: TRBJ2-3
V: TRBV12-3/TRBV12-4
CDR3: CASLWGGTKVQYF
DNA: TGTGCCAGCCTCTGGGGGGGCACGAAAGTGCAGTATTTT

D: TRBD1
length: 15
size: -
J: TRBJ1-6
V: TRBV5-4
CDR3: CASSIRDRGGGSLHF
DNA: TGTGCCAGCAGCATAAGGGACAGGGGGGGAGGATCCCTCCACTTT

D: TRBD2
length: 14
size: -
J: TRBJ2-1
V: TRBV27
CDR3: CASNPSGGGPEQFF
DNA: TGTGCCAGCAACCCATCGGGGGGAGGGCCTGAGCAGTTCTTC

D: TRBD2
length: 13
size: -
J: TRBJ2-1
V: TRBV6-4
CDR3: CASSVSGGLEQFF
DNA: TGTGCCAGCAGTGTTTCGGGAGGGCTTGAGCAGTTCTTC

D: TRBD2
length: 18
size: -
J: TRBJ2-3
V: TRBV9
CDR3: CASQPGTSGRSRADTQYF
DNA: TGTGCCAGCCAGCCGGGGACTAGCGGGAGATCCCGGGCAGATACGCAGTATTTT

D: -
length: 15
size: -
J: TRBJ1-2
V: TRBV19
CDR3: CASSLLRSPNYGYTF
DNA: TGTGCCAGTAGCCTTCTCAGATCCCCTAACTATGGCTACACCTTC

D: TRBD2
length: 18
size: -
J: TRBJ2-1
V: TRBV18
CDR3: CASSPQGLAGGPDNEQFF
DNA: TGTGCCAGCTCACCACAGGGACTAGCGGGAGGGCCTGACAATGAGCAGTTCTTC

D: TRBD1
length: 14
size: -
J: TRBJ1-6
V: TRBV18
CDR3: CASSPSGQNSPLHF
DNA: TGTGCCAGCTCACCTTCGGGACAGAATTCACCCCTCCACTTT

D: -
length: 16
size: -
J: TRBJ2-7
V: TRBV11-3
CDR3: CASSLAFRGISNEQYF
DNA: TGTGCCAGCAGCCTGGCGTTTCGAGGCATATCGAACGAGCAGTACTTC

D: -
length: 11
size: -
J: TRBJ2-5
V: TRBV5-1
CDR3: CASSLRETQYF
DNA: TGCGCCAGCAGCTTGCGAGAGACCCAGTACTTC

D: -
length: 12
size: -
J: TRBJ2-3
V: TRBV28
CDR3: CASSLRSYTQYF
DNA: TGTGCCAGCAGTTTGAGGAGTTATACGCAGTATTTT

D: TRBD2
length: 15
size: once
J: TRBJ2-3
V: TRBV19
CDR3: CASSPLAGGTDTQYF
DNA: TGTGCCAGTAGCCCACTAGCGGGAGGTACAGATACGCAGTATTTT

D: -
length: 14
size: -
J: TRBJ2-1
V: TRBV24-1
CDR3: CATSDSPGRNEQFF
DNA: TGTGCCACCAGTGATTCCCCCGGCAGGAATGAGCAGTTCTTC

D: -
length: 16
size: -
J: TRBJ1-2
V: TRBV6-5
CDR3: CASSYSEFGGGYGYTF
DNA: TGTGCCAGCAGTTACTCCGAGTTCGGGGGGGGGTATGGCTACACCTTC

D: TRBD2
length: 15
size: once
J: TRBJ2-1
V: TRBV29-1
CDR3: CSVAPSGNQYNEQFF
DNA: TGCAGCGTTGCTCCTAGCGGGAATCAGTACAATGAGCAGTTCTTC

D: -
length: 15
size: -
J: TRBJ1-1
V: TRBV10-2
CDR3: CASSGSREGNTEAFF
DNA: TGCGCCAGCAGCGGATCCAGGGAGGGGAACACTGAAGCTTTCTTT

D: TRBD1
length: 13
size: -
J: TRBJ1-5
V: TRBV6-1
CDR3: CASSDTGDQPQHF
DNA: TGTGCCAGCAGTGACACAGGGGATCAGCCCCAGCATTTT

D: -
length: 17
size: few
J: TRBJ1-1
V: TRBV27
CDR3: CASSLNANRARRAEAFF
DNA: TGTGCCAGCAGTTTAAATGCAAACAGGGCCCGCAGGGCTGAAGCTTTCTTT

D: -
length: 12
size: -
J: TRBJ1-2
V: TRBV29-1
CDR3: CSVEAGDYGYTF
DNA: TGCAGCGTTGAAGCAGGGGATTATGGCTACACCTTC

D: TRBD1
length: 17
size: -
J: TRBJ1-3
V: TRBV18
CDR3: CASSPTGQGSPGNTIYF
DNA: TGTGCCAGCTCACCCACGGGACAGGGATCTCCTGGAAACACCATATATTTT